This TCR beta chain was observed in a study of blood T cells in healthy people across ages. Overall study context: About one barcoded beta molecule per two T cells came from capture by template switching. Regarding the study as a whole: Calculation of diversity from one million T cells yielded estimates considered to be underestimates.

This CDR3 is 12 amino acids long. Germline loops: CDR1 DFQATT, CDR2 SNEGSKA (reference sequence). Trimming removed 5 bases from V and 5 bases from J; junction bases left unmatched: 3. With a J-beta primer mix and a sample-barcoded 5' primer, a second PCR ran roughly 6 to 12 cycles. CDR3-containing paired-end reads numbered at least 3 million in each sample. TCRdb called the 5' RACE reads again in MiXCR, with one record for every CDR3 protein. This repertoire shows under 750,000 distinct CDR3 sequences, under 55% found once; its top ten account for 20% to 25%. A note on this clonotype: Its target is unknown.

Researchers collected 7.5 to 10 milliliters of peripheral blood from every single donor. The genes are TRBV20-1 and TRBJ1-2; 9 bases line up with TRBD1. The sample comprised blood. This TCR was recovered from a man at least 80 years old in good health. CDR3 bases: TGCAGTGCTGGGGACAGGGCTTATGGCTACACCTTC. Amino acids: CSAGDRAYGYTF.